This T cell receptor (beta chain) is from a study of blood T cell repertoires in COVID-19. Study-wide context: Sample material is recorded as cDNA or gDNA derived from T cells, B-cell-depleted T cells, or PBMCs.

TCRdb's copy holds only in-frame clones and misses some; the assay was immunoSEQ multiplex PCR. The sample consists of about 52,000 clones, about 92% of them appearing once. CDR3 size: 15 residues. Per the germline V gene, CDR1 is SQVTM and CDR2 is ANQGSEA. Trimming cost V 2 bases and J 4 bases; bases outside gene matches: 10. The TCR comes from a human donor in a cohort sampled during active COVID-19. V and J are TRBV29-1 and TRBJ2-7; 8 bases map to TRBD1. The source material was peripheral blood. CDR3 protein: CSVELGQGAVYEQYF. The CDR3 coding sequence is TGCAGCGTTGAATTGGGCCAGGGGGCTGTATACGAGCAGTACTTC.